The entry below gives a single T cell receptor beta chain sequence along with its context. Its antigen remains unknown. Some clones are missing from TCRdb's copy, which holds only in-frame ones; the method was immunoSEQ multiplex PCR. The top ten hold approximately 1.5% of the sample, which has roughly 99,000 clones, 86% seen once. The V and J ends lost 3 bases and 4 bases, in that order; junction bases with no gene match: 3. This CDR3 region has 15 residues. Germline CDR1 and CDR2: SGDLS and YYNGEE. These data are taken from a study of graft-versus-host responses after intestinal transplantation. Findings of the study overall: GvH clones were identified in recipient marrow, with some first appearing in ileum or blood.

This sample comprised PBMCs, obtained 255 days after intestinal transplant. This clonotype originated in a human patient who received an intestinal transplant, so some T cells may come from the graft donor. The chain recombines TRBV9 with TRBJ1-4; 10 bases are shared with TRBD1. The CDR3 sequence: CASSAGTGVNEKLFF. Here the CDR3 DNA reads TGTGCCAGCAGCGCAGGGACAGGGGTTAATGAAAAACTGTTTTTT.